The next 13 T cell receptor beta chains were all read from a single sample in a study of Graves' ophthalmopathy and Graves' hyperthyroidism. Investigators amplified TCR beta CDR3 regions from RNA transcripts. An opening RT-PCR round employed HTBI primers and preceded a second-round multiplex PCR. TCRdb itself ran the multiplex PCR reads through MiXCR, one entry per CDR3 protein. The table has roughly 480,000 distinct CDR3 sequences, approximately 15% seen once. Sequencing was done on a sample of blood. The receptors originated from a woman in her thirties with Graves' ophthalmopathy.

There are a few counts of this clonotype. V gene TRBV24-1 combines with J gene TRBJ1-5; 7 bases fit TRBD1. Germline CDR1 and CDR2: KGHDR and SFDVKD. The CDR3 is 15 residues long. V dropped 3 bases and J dropped 0; count of bases not matched to a gene: 1. CDR3 in DNA: TGTGCCACCAGTGATACAGGGGCTAGCAATCAGCCCCAGCATTTT. As protein: CATSDTGASNQPQHF.

This clonotype was observed many times. The V and J genes are TRBV3-1 and TRBJ1-2, with TRBD1 identical over 7 bases. V shed 3 bases and J 4 bases; nucleotides not matched to a gene: 5. Germline CDR1 LGHDT, CDR2 YNNKEL (reference sequence). The CDR3 runs to 14 residues. In nucleotides, the CDR3 is TGTGCCAGCAGCCACCTAACAGGGGTCTATGGCTACACCTTC. Its protein product is CASSHLTGVYGYTF. The whole variable domain, remainder taken from reference TRBV3-1 and TRBJ1-2, is DTAVSQTPKYLVTQMGNDKSIKCEQNLGHDTMYWYKQDSKKFLKIMFSYNNKELIINETVPNRFSPKSPDKAHLNLHINSLELGDSAVYFCASSHLTGVYGYTFGSGTRLTVV.

This clonotype was seen many times. V is TRBV19 and J is TRBJ1-1; 7 positions match TRBD1. This CDR3 has 18 amino acids. Germline V gene data show CDR1 as LNHDA and CDR2 as SQIVND (reference sequence). Unmatched junction bases numbered 15, after V lost 5 bases and J lost 0 bases. CDR3 in amino acids: CASSAPGQLTYVNTEAFF. The CDR3 nucleotides are TGTGCCAGTAGTGCCCCGGGACAGCTAACTTATGTGAACACTGAAGCTTTCTTT.

This clonotype appeared a few times. Its ends do not fully match the called genes, so a read error is possible. The rearrangement links TRBV12-3 or TRBV12-4 to TRBJ2-7; 9 bases agree with TRBD2. CDR3 length equals 13 residues. Here the CDR3 reads CASSLGLAAPAQF. CDR3 in DNA: TGTGCCAGCAGTTTAGGACTAGCGGCTCCGGCCCAGTTC.

In regard to this clonotype: Because the CDR3 is missing its conserved closing phenylalanine or tryptophan, this is likely a read error. Because the CDR3's place on the DNA is in doubt, the DNA is left out and the CDR3 is given as listed by TCRdb. The CDR3 sequence is CASSPHAGLGTEACL. This chain uses TRBV6-1 with TRBJ1-1; the table's D call, TRBD1, was not checked against the DNA. Germline CDR1 and CDR2: MNHNS and SASEGT. The CDR3 has 15 amino acids, counting both end residues.

This chain joins TRBV6-1 and TRBJ2-7; 10 positions agree with TRBD2. Germline loops: CDR1 MNHNS, CDR2 SASEGT. The CDR3 extends over 16 amino acids. With V trimmed by 6 bases and J by 0 bases, 8 bases remained unmatched. The CDR3 spells CASRPTGLADSYEQYF. DNA of the CDR3: TGTGCCAGCAGACCAACCGGACTAGCGGACTCCTACGAGCAGTACTTC.

CDR3 sequence: CASSASGGDTEAFF. CDR3 DNA sequence: TGTGCCAGCAGTGCCTCCGGGGGTGACACTGAAGCTTTCTTT. J is TRBJ1-1 and V is TRBV6-1; a weak D match, TRBD1 (5 bases). In germline, CDR1 is MNHNS, CDR2 SASEGT. V was trimmed by 4 bases and J by 3 bases, leaving 12 bases between them. CDR3 size: 14 residues.

This clonotype was counted at least ten times. V gene TRBV2 combines with J gene TRBJ2-2; no definite D call. The CDR3 has 14 amino acids. V was trimmed by 5 bases and J by 7 bases, leaving 14 bases between them. Germline assignment: CDR1 SNHLY and CDR2 FYNNEI. The CDR3 loop reads CASSITPVHGELFF. The CDR3 region has the DNA TGTGCCAGCAGTATAACACCGGTCCACGGGGAGCTGTTTTTT. The full variable domain, rest sourced from reference TRBV2 and TRBJ2-2, is EPEVTQTPSHQVTQMGQEVILRCVPISNHLYFYWYRQILGQKVEFLVSFYNNEISEKSEIFDDQFSVERPDGSNFTLKIRSTKLEDSAMYFCASSITPVHGELFFGEGSRLTVL.

This clonotype appeared many times. One end of the junction does not line up with germline, which may come from a read error. The chain is built from TRBV20-1 and TRBJ2-5; D not resolved. The CDR3 consists of 15 residues. Per the germline V gene, CDR1 is DFQATT and CDR2 is SNEGSKA (reference sequence). In nucleotides, the CDR3 is TGCAGTGCTAGTCGCTTTTCGCAGTACCAAGAGGCCCAGTACTTC. Protein: CSASRFSQYQEAQYF.

This clonotype came up a few times. The chain carries TRBV3-1 and TRBJ2-4; D gene ambiguous. The CDR3 extends over 15 amino acids. Germline CDR1 is LGHDT and CDR2 is YNNKEL (reference sequence). With 0 bases removed from V and 3 bases from J, the gap between germline ends came to 9 bases. The CDR3 region has the DNA TGTGCCAGCAGCCAAGAGACCCTTTTCAAAAACATTCAGTACTTC. Translation gives CASSQETLFKNIQYF.

The sample holds a few counts of this clonotype. This chain connects TRBV6-1 to TRBJ2-1; D remains unclear. This CDR3 region has 11 residues. Deletions cut 10 bases from V and 1 base from J, with 5 bases between. CDR1 is MNHNS and CDR2 is SASEGT in the germline V gene. CDR3 residues: CATTSYNEQFF. CDR3 nucleotides: TGTGCCACCACATCCTACAATGAGCAGTTCTTC.

The genes are TRBV6-1 and TRBJ2-2; 9 nucleotides line up with TRBD2. Trimming took 6 bases from V and 4 from J; bases not matched to a gene: 6. The CDR3 is 15 amino acids. CDR1 and CDR2 (germline): MNHNS, SASEGT. This chain's CDR3 is CASRGAGGITGELFF. CDR3 nucleotides: TGTGCCAGCAGAGGAGCGGGGGGTATCACCGGGGAGCTGTTTTTT.

Concerning this clonotype: The junction departs from germline at one end; a sequencing error may be responsible. The chain recombines TRBV7-7 with TRBJ2-2; TRBD1 matches 11 bases. This CDR3 contains 13 residues. Germline V gives CDR1 SSHAT, CDR2 FNYEAQ (reference sequence). DNA of the CDR3: TGTGCTAGCAGCCGGACAGGGGGCCGGGAGCTGTTTTTT. Protein: CASSRTGGRELFF.